These 19 T cell receptor beta chains share one sample of origin, sequenced in a study of T cell repertoires in cytomegalovirus infection. One entry per CDR3 protein results from TCRdb running MiXCR on the reads. Of under 250,000 distinct CDR3 sequences in the sample, 9% to 15% are singletons; the top ten hold 1.5% to 2%. Sequenced sample: PBMCs. These receptors were collected from a human donor in good health (CMV status not recorded). Some clones in this sample may be carry-over from other donors' samples.

This clonotype was observed at least ten times. The chain employs TRBV28 and TRBJ1-5; no clear D gene. In germline, CDR1 is MDHEN, CDR2 SYDVKM. V shed 6 bases and J shed 3 bases, with 6 bases lying between them. The CDR3 is made up of 12 amino acids. CDR3 in amino acids: CASRGPNQPQHF. The CDR3 DNA sequence: TGTGCCAGCAGAGGCCCCAATCAGCCCCAGCATTTT.

This clonotype was recorded many times. The rearrangement joins TRBV24-1 to TRBJ2-3; 7 bases agree with TRBD2. The CDR3 is made up of 15 amino acids. V shed 7 bases and J 0 bases; nucleotides not matched to a gene: 6. The germline gives CDR1 KGHDR, CDR2 SFDVKD. CDR3 loop: CATRQGGDSTDTQYF. The CDR3 nucleotides read TGTGCCACCAGGCAGGGAGGGGACAGCACAGATACGCAGTATTTT.

This clonotype was seen ten or more times. CDR3 in DNA: TGTGCCAGCAGTTACCCTATCGGACAGAGGAGCTCCTACGAGCAGTACTTC. This encodes CASSYPIGQRSSYEQYF. The chain links TRBV6-2 or TRBV6-3 to TRBJ2-7; a possible D gene is TRBD1 (6 bases). Deletions cut 2 bases from V and 0 bases from J, with 17 bases between. Germline V gene lookup returns CDR1 MNHEY and CDR2 SVGEGT. The CDR3 has 17 amino acids.

This clonotype was seen ten or more times. J is TRBJ2-7 and V is TRBV7-9, with D perhaps being TRBD1 or TRBD2 (5 bases each). The germline V and J ends were trimmed by 6 bases and 11 bases, with 14 bases remaining between them. This CDR3 is built from 11 residues. Germline loops: CDR1 SEHNR, CDR2 FQNEAQ (reference sequence). The chain's CDR3 is CASSQDLGEYF. CDR3 bases: TGTGCCAGCAGTCAAGACCTGGGGGAGTACTTC.

This clonotype was detected ten times or more. The DNA for the CDR3 is TGTGCCAGCAGCTCGAGGGCCCTCCGCACAGATACGCAGTATTTT. Protein product: CASSSRALRTDTQYF. The chain employs TRBV7-8 and TRBJ2-3; TRBD2 might be the D (5 bases). Trimming took 4 bases from V and 1 from J, leaving 12 bases between them. Germline loops: CDR1 SGHVS, CDR2 FQNEAQ. The CDR3 has 15 amino acids. Full variable domain (remainder filled in from reference TRBV7-8 and TRBJ2-3): GAGVSQSPRYKVAKRGQDVALRCDPISGHVSLFWYQQALGQGPEFLTYFQNEAQLDKSGLPSDRFFAERPEGSVSTLKIQRTQQEDSAVYLCASSSRALRTDTQYFGPGTRLTVL.

As to this clonotype: A single base separates this from a much larger clone, so it may be a read error. In DNA, the CDR3 is TGTGCCAGCAGTGAAAGGGGACAGAGGGACGAGCAGTACTTC. Protein: CASSERGQRDEQYF. The chain joins TRBV6-1 to TRBJ2-7, with 7 nucleotides matching TRBD1. Germline CDR1 is MNHNS and CDR2 is SASEGT. V lost 2 bases, J lost 5 bases, and 6 bases stayed unmatched. There are 14 residues in the CDR3.

In this sample, this clonotype turned up many times. The genes are TRBV6-1 and TRBJ1-1, with D perhaps TRBD1 (5 bases). Germline V gene sequence: CDR1 MNHNS, CDR2 SASEGT. The V end was cut by 6 bases, the J end by 6 bases, with 14 bases between. This CDR3 is built from 13 residues. The CDR3 DNA follows: TGTGCCAGCAGGGAGCGGGGGGAGCCTGAAGCTTTCTTT. The encoded protein is CASRERGEPEAFF.

This clonotype was picked up a small number of times. CDR3 protein: CASSRQEVTATNEKLFF. The CDR3 nucleotides read TGTGCCAGCAGCCGACAGGAGGTTACCGCAACTAATGAAAAACTGTTTTTT. The rearrangement links TRBV4-2 to TRBJ1-4; weak D call: TRBD1 (6 bases). Germline V lookup: CDR1 LGHNA, CDR2 YNFKEQ. Between the trimmed V and J ends, which lost 4 bases and 0 bases, there was a span of 15 bases. CDR3 length equals 17 residues.

This clonotype was recorded many times. The gene calls are TRBV19 and TRBJ1-4; D is possibly TRBD1 (5 bases). This CDR3 is 15 amino acids long. Germline assignment: CDR1 LNHDA and CDR2 SQIVND (reference sequence). V gave up 3 bases and J gave up 8 bases, with 16 bases separating them. The CDR3, as DNA: TGTGCCAGTAGTATCCCCGGGACGGGACGAGAAAAACTGTTTTTT. It is translated as CASSIPGTGREKLFF.

There are a few counts of this clonotype. V gene TRBV12-3 or TRBV12-4 combines with J gene TRBJ2-1; 8 bases line up with TRBD2. The CDR3 extends over 15 amino acids. V shed 6 bases and J 7 bases; nucleotides not matched to a gene: 11. In DNA form, the CDR3 reads TGTGCCAGCAGACGCCCGGGACTAGTTGAAAATGAGCAGTTCTTC. This codes for CASRRPGLVENEQFF.

This clonotype was seen repeatedly, ten times or more. The chain carries TRBV19 and TRBJ2-1; 7 bases line up with TRBD1. The CDR3 loop spans 14 amino acids. V shed 8 bases and J 5 bases; nucleotides not matched to a gene: 9. Germline CDR1 LNHDA, CDR2 SQIVND (reference sequence). CDR3 in DNA: TGTGCCAGTCACCGGGACAGCGTCGACAATGAGCAGTTCTTC. Its protein is CASHRDSVDNEQFF.

This clonotype was seen at least ten times. The J gene is TRBJ2-7, the V gene TRBV7-8, with 9 positions matching TRBD1. V shed 8 bases, J shed 1 base, and the junction held 3 bases outside the gene matches. The CDR3 length is 13 residues. The germline gives CDR1 SGHVS, CDR2 FQNEAQ. The CDR3 DNA reads TGTGCCAGCCTGGGACAGGGATCCTACGAGCAGTACTTC. It yields the protein CASLGQGSYEQYF.

The rearrangement uses TRBV12-5 and TRBJ1-2; weak D call: TRBD1 (5 bases). The CDR3 loop spans 16 amino acids. Deletions cut 1 base from V and 7 bases from J, with 19 bases between. Germline lookup yields CDR1 LGHNT and CDR2 FRNRAP. CDR3 protein: CASGLDPRDGVAGYTF. The CDR3, as DNA: TGTGCTAGTGGTTTGGACCCCCGGGACGGCGTGGCTGGCTACACCTTC.

This chain uses TRBV18 with TRBJ1-1, with 8 bases matching TRBD1. The germline V gene has CDR1 KGHSH and CDR2 LQKENI. V was pared by 3 bases and J by 3 bases, with 6 bases of the junction left unmatched. There are 15 residues in the CDR3. The CDR3 loop is CASSPLGQGDTEAFF. The DNA for the CDR3 is TGTGCCAGCTCACCCCTTGGACAGGGTGACACTGAAGCTTTCTTT.

This clonotype was seen at least ten times. The rearrangement joins TRBV24-1 to TRBJ1-2; no definite D call. Trimming stripped 1 base from V and 4 bases from J, with 9 bases between. Germline CDR1 reads KGHDR; CDR2 reads SFDVKD. CDR3 length: 14 amino acids. The CDR3 DNA sequence: TGTGCCACCAGTGATTTCCAAGGGTCCTATGGCTACACCTTC. Residues: CATSDFQGSYGYTF.

V usage is TRBV14 and J usage is TRBJ2-3; no definite D call. The V and J ends lost 1 base and 5 bases respectively, with 13 bases between them. Per germline, CDR1 SGHDN and CDR2 FVKESK. The CDR3 runs 15 residues. The CDR3 protein is CASSQARSQVDTQYF. The CDR3 region has the DNA TGTGCCAGCAGCCAAGCTAGAAGTCAGGTAGATACGCAGTATTTT.

This clonotype has only a few counts. The rearrangement joins TRBV2 to TRBJ1-1, with TRBD1 matching over 9 bases. V lost 6 bases to trimming and J lost 3 bases; unmatched junction nucleotides: 2. The CDR3 spans 13 residues. Germline-derived CDR1 and CDR2 are SNHLY and FYNNEI. CDR3 sequence reads: CASRGQGYTEAFF. CDR3 DNA: TGTGCCAGCAGGGGACAGGGCTACACTGAAGCTTTCTTT.

The chain recombines TRBV19 with TRBJ2-3, with 10 positions matching TRBD2. The CDR3 extends over 14 amino acids. Germline V gene lookup returns CDR1 LNHDA and CDR2 SQIVND (reference sequence). Germline trimming cut 2 bases from V and 5 bases from J; bases unmatched to any gene: 1. CDR3 sequence: CASSILAGVDTQYF. The DNA for the CDR3 is TGTGCCAGTAGTATACTAGCGGGGGTAGATACGCAGTATTTT.

The chain recombines TRBV29-1 with TRBJ2-7, with 7 bases identical to TRBD1. CDR1 SQVTM and CDR2 ANQGSEA come from the germline V gene. Losses at the gene ends were 5 bases for V and 4 bases for J; bases not matched to a gene: 5. The CDR3 length is 12 residues. The CDR3 spells CSVTRGYYEQYF. The CDR3 DNA follows: TGCAGCGTTACCAGGGGGTATTACGAGCAGTACTTC.